This is a list of T cell receptor beta chains from one sample in a study of regulatory T cells in long-lasting Graves disease. TCRdb recomputed calls from the multiplex PCR reads with MiXCR, one row per CDR3 protein. The sample consists of about 530,000 distinct CDR3 sequences, around 16% of them appearing once. These data were likewise used in another study, on T cells in Graves' hyperthyroidism and ophthalmopathy.

Sequenced here: peripheral blood mononuclear cells (PBMCs), sampled at new diagnosis, from a patient treated with antithyroid drugs. The source of these receptors is a woman aged 35 to 60 with Graves disease. Each CDR3 is given with its conserved first and last residue. Fields, in order: D gene, clone size, V gene, J gene, CDR3 length, CDR3 protein, CDR3 DNA. D genes are given only for firm matches. The size field is filled for only some rows; it gives once, few, many or a size class.

.	many	TRBV4-1	TRBJ1-1	15	CASSQVKVIGTEAFF	TGCGCCAGCAGCCAAGTCAAAGTGATAGGCACTGAAGCTTTCTTT
.	many	TRBV30	TRBJ2-1	13	CAWRASIYNEQFF	TGTGCCTGGAGAGCCAGTATCTACAATGAGCAGTTCTTC
.	many	TRBV7-2	TRBJ2-7	15	CATQPKGRSSYEQYF	TGTGCCACCCAGCCCAAGGGCCGAAGCTCCTACGAGCAGTACTTC
.	many	TRBV6-5	TRBJ1-1	13	CASSYEENTEAFF	TGTGCCAGCAGTTACGAAGAGAACACTGAAGCTTTCTTT
TRBD1	.	TRBV12-3/TRBV12-4	TRBJ2-7	13	CATGGTGGHEQYF	TGTGCCACCGGAGGGACAGGGGGCCACGAGCAGTACTTC
.	many	TRBV10-3	TRBJ1-4	13	CAIKGGGDEKLFF	TGTGCCATCAAAGGGGGAGGGGATGAAAAACTGTTTTTT
.	many	TRBV2	TRBJ1-1	14	CASSEAQGFGEAFF	TGTGCCAGCAGTGAAGCGCAGGGATTTGGTGAAGCTTTCTTT
.	many	TRBV5-1	TRBJ1-2	16	CASSPGTHNDIYGYTF	TGCGCCAGCAGCCCCGGGACACATAATGATATCTATGGCTACACCTTC
.	many	TRBV30	TRBJ1-1	12	CAWGGLNTEAFF	TGTGCCTGGGGGGGACTGAACACTGAAGCTTTCTTT
.	many	TRBV12-3/TRBV12-4	TRBJ1-5	13	CASTLARDQPQHF	TGTGCCAGCACCCTGGCTAGAGATCAGCCCCAGCATTTT
.	few	TRBV13	TRBJ1-2	12	CASSLGLKGYTF	TGTGCCAGCAGCTTAGGGTTAAAGGGCTACACCTTC
.	many	TRBV6-1	TRBJ2-6	15	CASNEWGRGANVLTF	TGTGCCAGCAACGAATGGGGGAGGGGGGCCAACGTCCTGACTTTC
.	many	TRBV19	TRBJ2-3	14	CASRDRGRQDTQYF	TGTGCCAGTAGGGACCGGGGCAGACAAGATACGCAGTATTTT
.	few	TRBV12-3/TRBV12-4	TRBJ2-1	15	CASRKRVRERHEQFF	TGTGCCAGCAGGAAGCGAGTCAGGGAGAGACACGAGCAGTTCTTC
.	.	TRBV24-1	TRBJ2-3	13	CATSPGGQDTQYF	TGTGCCACCAGTCCCGGGGGGCAAGATACGCAGTATTTT
.	many	TRBV10-3	TRBJ1-1	12	CAISPGLTEAFF	TGTGCCATCAGCCCAGGGCTTACTGAAGCTTTCTTT
.	few	TRBV7-8	TRBJ2-6	15	CASSFEQPGANVLTF	TGTGCCAGCAGCTTCGAACAACCTGGGGCCAACGTCCTGACTTTC
.	.	TRBV5-1	TRBJ1-1	16	CASSLDGGPRNTEAFF	TGCGCCAGCAGCTTGGATGGGGGCCCTAGGAACACTGAAGCTTTCTTT
.	few	TRBV28	TRBJ1-2	15	CASAQGLMLGYGYTF	TGTGCCAGCGCGCAGGGGCTTATGTTAGGATATGGCTACACCTTC
.	many	TRBV2	TRBJ1-4	16	CASSEMGARSNEKLFF	TGTGCCAGCAGTGAAATGGGGGCTAGATCTAATGAAAAACTGTTTTTT
.	.	TRBV19	TRBJ1-6	12	CASREVNSPLHF	TGTGCCAGCAGGGAGGTGAATTCACCCCTCCACTTT
.	.	TRBV7-9	TRBJ1-5	13	CASSWQENQPQHF	TGTGCCAGCAGCTGGCAGGAAAATCAGCCCCAGCATTTT
.	many	TRBV2	TRBJ1-2	14	CASSAQGPYYGYTF	TGTGCCAGCAGTGCGCAGGGGCCCTACTATGGCTACACCTTC
.	many	TRBV2	TRBJ1-5	14	CASSPSGVGQPQHF	TGTGCCAGCAGCCCTTCCGGGGTTGGACAGCCCCAGCATTTT
TRBD2	few	TRBV3-1	TRBJ2-5	17	CASSRGGTSGGGETQYF	TGTGCCAGCAGCCGCGGGGGGACTAGCGGTGGAGGCGAGACCCAGTACTTC
TRBD2	many	TRBV20-1	TRBJ2-5	11	CSGGNQETQYF	TGCAGCGGGGGGAACCAAGAGACCCAGTACTTC
TRBD2	many	TRBV18	TRBJ2-3	17	CASSPPRTSGDTDTQYF	TGTGCCAGCTCACCTCCTCGTACTAGCGGGGACACAGATACGCAGTATTTT
.	many	TRBV18	TRBJ1-1	15	CASSPAGRGGTEAFF	TGTGCCAGCTCACCGGCCGGCAGGGGAGGAACTGAAGCTTTCTTT
.	many	TRBV6-2/TRBV6-3	TRBJ2-1	13	CASSDRFGGEQFF	TGTGCCAGCAGTGACCGCTTTGGGGGTGAGCAGTTCTTC
.	many	TRBV18	TRBJ2-7	11	CASSPGTEQYF	TGTGCCAGCAGCCCAGGGACAGAGCAGTACTTC
TRBD1	many	TRBV20-1	TRBJ1-4	13	CSARRQGAEKLFF	TGCAGTGCTCGGAGACAGGGGGCAGAAAAACTGTTTTTT
.	few	TRBV12-3/TRBV12-4	TRBJ2-2	15	CASSLSAGSTGELFF	TGTGCCAGCAGTTTGTCGGCAGGTTCCACCGGGGAGCTGTTTTTT
TRBD2	.	TRBV5-1	TRBJ2-5	18	CASSLVASGGPSQETQYF	TGCGCCAGCAGCTTGGTGGCTAGCGGGGGACCTTCGCAAGAGACCCAGTACTTC
.	many	TRBV12-3/TRBV12-4	TRBJ1-6	14	CASSFPADNSPLHF	TGTGCCAGCAGTTTCCCCGCAGATAATTCACCCCTCCACTTT
.	many	TRBV6-1	TRBJ1-2	15	CASRPHGTGNYGYTF	TGTGCCAGCAGACCTCACGGGACGGGTAACTATGGCTACACCTTC
.	many	TRBV10-1	TRBJ1-1	16	CASSEGPPGWNTEAFF	TGCGCCAGCAGTGAAGGACCACCGGGTTGGAACACTGAAGCTTTCTTT
.	few	TRBV4-1	TRBJ1-1	14	CASSSQDANTEAFF	TGCGCCAGCAGCTCGCAGGATGCGAACACTGAAGCTTTCTTT
.	few	TRBV7-6	TRBJ2-5	15	CASGPSPRAQETQYF	TGTGCCAGCGGGCCGTCCCCGAGGGCTCAAGAGACCCAGTACTTC
.	.	TRBV5-8	TRBJ1-1	14	CASSLPGGIGKAFF	TGTGCCAGCAGCTTGCCGGGGGGGATCGGAAAAGCTTTCTTT
.	.	TRBV10-3	TRBJ1-1	14	CAISDTPGVTEAFF	TGTGCCATCAGTGACACGCCAGGGGTCACTGAAGCTTTCTTT
.	many	TRBV10-3	TRBJ2-1	15	CAISGEMSSYNEQFF	TGTGCCATCAGTGGTGAAATGAGCTCCTACAATGAGCAGTTCTTC
.	many	TRBV10-1	TRBJ1-2	15	CASSEGVGGAYGYTF	TGCGCCAGCAGTGAAGGCGTGGGGGGCGCCTATGGCTACACCTTC
.	many	TRBV6-1	TRBJ1-1	17	CASSRDRPGEAGTEAFF	TGTGCCAGCAGCAGAGACCGGCCAGGGGAGGCTGGCACTGAAGCTTTCTTT
TRBD1	many	TRBV28	TRBJ1-5	16	CASSLSRGYSNQPQHF	TGTGCCAGCAGTTTAAGCAGGGGGTATAGCAATCAGCCCCAGCATTTT
TRBD2	.	TRBV9	TRBJ2-7	14	CASNPGGSSYEQYF	TGTGCCAGTAACCCGGGGGGTAGCTCCTACGAGCAGTACTTC
.	.	TRBV28	TRBJ1-2	13	CASRWGPGYGYTF	TGTGCCAGCAGATGGGGCCCCGGCTATGGCTACACCTTC
.	.	TRBV7-3	TRBJ1-1	13	CASSLGVTTEAFF	TGTGCCAGCAGCTTGGGGGTTACTACTGAAGCTTTCTTT
TRBD1	many	TRBV5-1	TRBJ2-3	16	CASSLAPGQATDTQYF	TGCGCCAGCAGCTTGGCCCCGGGACAGGCCACAGATACGCAGTATTTT
.	few	TRBV19	TRBJ1-1	12	CASIWENTEAFF	TGTGCCAGTATCTGGGAGAACACTGAAGCTTTCTTT